The rows below give T cell receptor beta chains drawn from one sample of a study of lymphopenia after photon versus proton radiotherapy. Data came from immunoSEQ multiplex PCR; TCRdb stores just in-frame clones and leaves some out. This table has more than 20,000 clones, 75% to 90% appearing once. The sample in question was peripheral blood, obtained from a patient treated with photon-based radiotherapy. The receptor set was obtained from a man aged 30 to 45 with gastric cancer. Each CDR3 is given with its conserved first and last residue. A D gene is named only where the DNA matches it firmly. Size is omitted from some rows. Given values are once, few, many or a class for expanded clones.

d_call | clone_size | j_call | v_call | cdr3_aa | cdr3_nt
NA | NA | TRBJ1-6 | TRBV7-9 | CASSPPPPNSPLHF | TGTGCCAGCAGCCCCCCACCCCCGAATTCACCCCTCCACTTT
NA | NA | TRBJ1-4 | TRBV4-3 | CASSQEGRGGDEKLFF | TGCGCCAGCAGCCAAGAAGGGCGGGGAGGGGATGAAAAACTGTTTTTT
NA | NA | TRBJ2-5 | TRBV7-3 | CASSFAEGETQYF | TGTGCCAGCAGCTTCGCAGAGGGGGAGACCCAGTACTTC
NA | NA | TRBJ1-6 | TRBV28 | CASSAGTEASPLHF | TGTGCCAGCTCTGCCGGGACCGAGGCTTCACCCCTCCACTTT
NA | NA | TRBJ2-2 | TRBV9 | CASSVFQDSRTGELFF | TGTGCCAGCAGCGTTTTTCAGGACAGTCGCACCGGGGAGCTGTTTTTT
TRBD1 | NA | TRBJ1-2 | TRBV19 | CASKVGTGGHGYTF | TGTGCCAGTAAGGTCGGGACAGGGGGCCATGGCTACACCTTC
NA | NA | TRBJ2-2 | TRBV4-3 | CASSPILGDPGELFF | TGCGCCAGCAGCCCAATCTTGGGGGATCCCGGGGAGCTGTTTTTT
NA | once | TRBJ2-7 | TRBV5-1 | CASSLASANYEQYF | TGCGCCAGCAGCTTGGCCTCTGCAAACTACGAGCAGTACTTC
NA | few | TRBJ2-1 | TRBV9 | CASSPNPDNEQFF | TGTGCCAGCAGCCCCAACCCGGACAATGAGCAGTTCTTC
NA | NA | TRBJ2-7 | TRBV18 | CASSPPNSRSYEQYF | TGTGCCAGCTCACCACCGAACAGCCGCTCCTACGAGCAGTACTTC
TRBD1 | NA | TRBJ1-3 | TRBV29-1 | CSVGDREGNTIYF | TGCAGCGTTGGGGACAGGGAGGGAAACACCATATATTTT